The 29 T cell receptor beta chains below come from one sample, sequenced in a study of PD-1 blockade in classical Hodgkin lymphoma. Assay: immunoSEQ multiplex PCR; the TCRdb copy retains only in-frame clones and omits some. The table shows roughly 17,000 clones, with 75% to 85% occurring only once. Relapses following autologous stem cell transplantation were seen in all patients, with brentuximab vedotin exposure varying. The input for sequencing was peripheral blood mononuclear cells (PBMCs), taken at baseline. The receptors come from a human donor with classical Hodgkin lymphoma.

The gene calls are TRBV7-7 and TRBJ2-6; the D is unclear. Deletions cut 2 bases from V and 5 bases from J, with 22 bases between. The V gene's germline CDR1 is SSHAT and CDR2 FNYEAQ (reference sequence). The CDR3 spans 19 residues. The CDR3 bases are TGTGCCAGCAGCTTAATTCGTAAGTGCCACAAAGGTCGGGCCAACGTCCTGACTTTC. It codes for CASSLIRKCHKGRANVLTF.

The count of this clone is one. The V call is TRBV30, the J call TRBJ2-1; the D is unclear. Germline V lookup: CDR1 GTSNPN, CDR2 SVGIG (reference sequence). V lost 2 bases and J lost 5, with 10 bases in between. The CDR3 runs to 13 residues. CDR3 in DNA: TGTGCCTGGAGTCGTGCTAATAACAATGAGCAGTTCTTC. It codes for CAWSRANNNEQFF.

The chain links TRBV28 to TRBJ2-7; D perhaps matches TRBD2 (6 bases). Germline CDR1 is MDHEN and CDR2 is SYDVKM. Trimming pared 3 bases from V and 5 bases from J, leaving 14 bases between. The CDR3 has 14 amino acids. The CDR3 protein is CASSLPGTPNEQYF. Here the CDR3 DNA reads TGTGCCAGCAGTTTGCCCGGGACTCCCAACGAGCAGTACTTC.

The V call is TRBV6-6, the J call TRBJ1-1; D remains unclear. Trimming left V 2 bases short and J 1 base short, with 8 bases between. CDR1 and CDR2 from the germline V gene are MNHNY and SVGAGI (reference sequence). The CDR3 has 14 amino acids. The DNA for the CDR3 is TGTGCCAGCAGTTACCGGCCTTCGAACACTGAAGCTTTCTTT. This gives the protein CASSYRPSNTEAFF.

This clone is medium-sized within its sample. This chain uses TRBV7-9 with TRBJ1-5; 7 bases align to TRBD1. The CDR3 sequence is 12 residues long. J gave up 5 bases and V 5 bases, and 0 bases lay outside the gene matches. The V gene's germline CDR1 is SEHNR and CDR2 FQNEAQ (reference sequence). CDR3 in amino acids: CASSDRDQPQHF. CDR3 DNA sequence: TGTGCCAGCAGCGACAGGGATCAGCCCCAGCATTTT.

This clone was detected only once. The chain recombines TRBV7-9 with TRBJ2-7; 7 bases match TRBD1. CDR1 is SEHNR and CDR2 is FQNEAQ in the germline V gene (reference sequence). The CDR3 contains 14 residues. V shed 3 bases and J 2 bases; nucleotides not matched to a gene: 4. This CDR3 is CASSFRDSPYEQYF. The CDR3 coding sequence is TGTGCCAGCAGCTTCCGGGACAGTCCCTACGAGCAGTACTTC.

V gene TRBV10-3 combines with J gene TRBJ2-1, with 7 bases fitting TRBD1. This CDR3 contains 16 residues. V shed 2 bases, J shed 6 bases, and the junction held 10 bases outside the gene matches. Germline assignment: CDR1 ENHRY and CDR2 SYGVKD. The CDR3 is CAISELSGQVINEQFF. CDR3 in DNA: TGTGCCATCAGTGAGCTTAGTGGACAGGTAATCAATGAGCAGTTCTTC.

This chain links TRBV11-2 with TRBJ1-1, with D tentatively TRBD1 (5 bases). CDR3 length: 12 amino acids. Between the trimmed V and J ends, which lost 5 bases and 3 bases, there was a span of 7 bases. CDR1 and CDR2 from the germline V gene are SGHAT and FQNNGV. In DNA form, the CDR3 reads TGTGCCAGCAGCCCGACAGACACTGAAGCTTTCTTT. Amino acids: CASSPTDTEAFF.

The chain couples TRBV5-6 to TRBJ2-2, with no clear D. The CDR3 spans 15 residues. Trimming took off 1 base at V and 1 base at J, with 8 bases between the two ends. Germline V gene data show CDR1 as SGHDT and CDR2 as YYEEEE. CDR3 amino acids: CASSLFTKNTGELFF. CDR3 nucleotides: TGTGCCAGCAGCTTGTTTACGAAGAACACCGGGGAGCTGTTTTTT.

The chain couples TRBV7-8 to TRBJ1-2; the D is unclear. The germline V gene encodes CDR1 SGHVS and CDR2 FQNEAQ. V shed 1 base and J shed 4 bases, with 22 bases lying between them. The length of the CDR3 is 18 residues. The chain's CDR3 is CASSLDAGLLASGYGYTF. The CDR3 DNA reads as TGTGCCAGCAGCTTAGACGCTGGCCTATTGGCGTCTGGCTATGGCTACACCTTC.

The chain has TRBV7-8 and TRBJ2-1; a possible D gene is TRBD2 (6 bases). CDR1 SGHVS and CDR2 FQNEAQ come from the germline V gene. Trimming stripped 5 bases from V and 9 bases from J, with 14 bases between. The CDR3 extends over 13 amino acids. CDR3 nucleotide sequence: TGTGCCAGCAGCATTGGGACTTTCAGTGAGCAGTTCTTC. Translating gives CASSIGTFSEQFF.

CDR3 loop: CASSSGSYGYTF. In DNA, the CDR3 is TGTGCCAGCAGCTCAGGATCCTATGGCTACACCTTC. This rearrangement joins TRBV5-4 to TRBJ1-2; D gene uncertain. V was clipped by 3 bases and J by 4 bases, with 7 bases between them. The CDR3 sequence is 12 residues long. Germline V gene sequence: CDR1 SGHNT, CDR2 YYREEE (reference sequence).

With respect to this clone: One junction end disagrees with the germline gene, perhaps due to a read error. The rearrangement links TRBV18 to TRBJ1-1; D is unresolved. CDR1 is KGHSH and CDR2 is LQKENI in the germline V gene. This CDR3 has 13 amino acids. CDR3 nucleotides: TGTGCCAGCTCACCGGACTCCTTGACTGGAGCTTTCTTT. This codes for CASSPDSLTGAFF.

This chain links TRBV30 with TRBJ1-4, with D perhaps matching TRBD1 (5 bases). Germline V gene lookup returns CDR1 GTSNPN and CDR2 SVGIG (reference sequence). The CDR3 is made up of 13 amino acids. The V end lost 3 bases, the J end lost 5 bases, and 10 bases lay between the germline ends. The CDR3 DNA follows: TGTGCCTGGAGGTCAGGGTCGAATGAAAAACTGTTTTTT. Its protein product is CAWRSGSNEKLFF.

The gene calls are TRBV21-1 and TRBJ1-2. TRBV21-1 is termed a pseudogene. The CDR3 runs to 13 residues. The CDR3 here is CASSPPLGYGYTF. In nucleotides, the CDR3 is TGTGCCAGCAGCCCTCCCCTCGGCTATGGCTACACCTTC.

The chain has TRBV5-1 and TRBJ1-1; D is undetermined. The V end was cut by 4 bases, the J end by 6 bases, with 16 bases between. Germline V gene sequence: CDR1 SGHRS, CDR2 YFSETQ. CDR3 length: 14 residues. In DNA, the CDR3 is TGCGCCAGCAGCATCGGCCCGAGTAGAGCTGAAGCTTTCTTT. It is translated as CASSIGPSRAEAFF.

In DNA form, the CDR3 reads TGTGCCAGCATTAGACAACTAACCACTGGAAACACCATATATTTT. Translating gives CASIRQLTTGNTIYF. The chain is built from TRBV2 and TRBJ1-3; unclear D gene. The germline CDR1 and CDR2 sequences are SNHLY and FYNNEI. There are 15 residues in the CDR3. The ends were cut back, 7 bases at V and 2 bases at J, with 15 bases in the middle.

The V and J genes are TRBV7-8 and TRBJ2-7; 10 nucleotides agree with TRBD2. V was clipped by 5 bases and J by 0 bases; unmatched bases: 4. This CDR3 contains 15 residues. Looked up from germline, CDR1 is SGHVS and CDR2 is FQNEAQ. This chain's CDR3 is CASSRLAGYSYEQYF. In DNA form, the CDR3 reads TGTGCCAGCAGCCGACTAGCGGGTTACTCCTACGAGCAGTACTTC.

This clone has just a few counts. The chain combines TRBV6-5 with TRBJ2-2; TRBD1 matches 11 bases. The junction had 6 bases not matched to a gene; V was cut back by 6 bases and J by 6 bases. CDR1 and CDR2 from the germline V gene are MNHEY and SVGAGI. The CDR3 loop spans 15 amino acids. The CDR3 here is CASRMGTGGPGELFF. DNA for the CDR3: TGTGCCAGCAGGATGGGGACAGGGGGTCCCGGGGAGCTGTTTTTT.

The V call is TRBV5-6, the J call TRBJ2-7; 10 nucleotides line up with TRBD1. From germline, CDR1 is SGHDT and CDR2 YYEEEE. CDR3 length: 18 amino acids. V dropped 4 bases and J dropped 2; count of bases not matched to a gene: 15. CDR3 sequence reads: CASSVSGQGNLGAYEQYF. CDR3 nucleotide sequence: TGTGCCAGCAGCGTTTCGGGACAGGGGAATCTCGGGGCCTACGAGCAGTACTTC.

The chain recombines TRBV19 with TRBJ2-2; no definite D call. V lost 7 bases to trimming and J lost 3 bases, with 6 bases between them. The germline V gene encodes CDR1 LNHDA and CDR2 SQIVND (reference sequence). The length of the CDR3 is 12 residues. Here the CDR3 DNA reads TGTGCCAGTACCCTAGACACCGGGGAGCTGTTTTTT. Translating gives CASTLDTGELFF.

The chain combines TRBV4-2 with TRBJ2-7; 13 bases match TRBD2. Germline V CDR1 and CDR2: LGHNA, YNFKEQ. The trim removed 4 bases at V and 6 bases at J, leaving 6 bases unmatched. The CDR3 totals 15 residues. In nucleotides, the CDR3 is TGTGCCAGCAGCCGAGGACTAGCGGGAGTAGTCGAGCAGTACTTC. Translation gives CASSRGLAGVVEQYF.

V is TRBV27 and J is TRBJ2-1, with TRBD2 matching over 7 bases. There are 15 residues in the CDR3. Germline V gives CDR1 MNHEY, CDR2 SMNVEV (reference sequence). After removal of 1 base from V and 4 bases from J, the junction contained 4 bases not matched to a gene. CDR3 in amino acids: CASSLFPSGYNEQFF. The CDR3 bases are TGTGCCAGCAGTTTATTTCCTAGCGGATACAATGAGCAGTTCTTC.

The count of this clone is one. The chain recombines TRBV10-1 with TRBJ2-3; D call uncertain. The CDR3 length is 12 residues. Germline CDR1 WNHNN, CDR2 SYGVQD (reference sequence). V lost 3 bases, J lost 3 bases, and 4 bases lay in between. This CDR3 is CASSDQTDTQYF. CDR3 bases: TGCGCCAGCAGTGACCAAACAGATACGCAGTATTTT.

This clone turned up a few times. J is TRBJ2-7 and V is TRBV4-3; the D is unclear. Germline loops: CDR1 LGHNA, CDR2 YSLEER. V was pared by 6 bases and J by 2 bases, with 11 bases between. This CDR3 is built from 13 residues. CDR3 region: CASSPSLTYEQYF. CDR3 sequence (DNA): TGCGCCAGCAGTCCAAGTTTAACCTACGAGCAGTACTTC.

The V and J genes are TRBV6-6 and TRBJ1-2, with D uncertain. Germline V CDR1 and CDR2: MNHNY, SVGAGI (reference sequence). This CDR3 is built from 12 residues. Deletions cut 10 bases from V and 3 bases from J, with 12 bases between. The CDR3, as DNA: TGTGCCACCCGGGAGGGTGACTATGGCTACACCTTC. Translated, it gives CATREGDYGYTF.

In this sample, this clone turned up once. The chain employs TRBV29-1 and TRBJ1-1, with a possible D match to TRBD1 (5 bases). The CDR3 contains 15 residues. V gave up 4 bases and J gave up 4 bases, with 19 bases separating them. CDR1 is SQVTM, CDR2 ANQGSEA, per germline. The CDR3 loop is CSVALDSSLGTEAFF. In DNA, the CDR3 is TGCAGCGTTGCCCTCGACAGCTCCTTAGGCACTGAAGCTTTCTTT.

V is TRBV27 and J is TRBJ1-5; D is ambiguous. CDR1 and CDR2 from the germline V gene are MNHEY and SMNVEV (reference sequence). The CDR3 spans 13 residues. V lost 2 bases and J 1 base, leaving 3 bases between the germline ends. The CDR3 loop reads CASSLKSNQPQHF. The CDR3 bases are TGTGCCAGCAGTTTAAAGAGCAATCAGCCCCAGCATTTT.

The sample holds one count of this clone. The chain carries TRBV7-9 and TRBJ1-2; D may be TRBD1 (6 bases). This CDR3 has 13 residues. Germline V gene lookup returns CDR1 SEHNR and CDR2 FQNEAQ (reference sequence). V lost 7 bases to trimming and J lost 8 bases, with 17 bases between them. Here the CDR3 reads CASTKEGGFGYTF. CDR3 DNA: TGTGCCAGCACCAAGGAAGGGGGGTTCGGCTACACCTTC.